The sequence of this T cell receptor beta chain was determined in a study of T cell repertoires in cytomegalovirus infection. The wider study: Both a matching HLA type and CMV infection were indicated by public TCR beta signatures.

CDR3 size: 15 residues. Germline CDR1 reads MNHEY; CDR2 reads SMNVEV (reference sequence). The V gene lost 0 bases and the J gene lost 6 bases, with 11 bases spanning the gap. Study-level findings and limits: Frequencies of public TCR beta families were cumulated, and this identified carriers of CMV plus the relevant HLA. HLA-C-restricted TCR beta clonotypes specific for CMV led the ex vivo response.

TCRdb re-analysed the reads in MiXCR, keeping a single row per CDR3 protein. The data show 400,000 to 550,000 distinct CDR3 sequences, with about 11% seen just once and roughly 10% held by the top ten. This clonotype was detected ten times or more. Its antigen is not identified. This TCR came from a human donor in good health (CMV status not recorded). Some clones in this sample may be carry-over from other donors' samples. The gene calls are TRBV27 and TRBJ1-4; TRBD1 is a possible D gene (6 bases). The sequenced material came from PBMCs. The chain's CDR3 is CASSLSPGAYEKLFF. In DNA form, the CDR3 reads TGTGCCAGCAGTTTATCGCCGGGGGCTTATGAAAAACTGTTTTTT.